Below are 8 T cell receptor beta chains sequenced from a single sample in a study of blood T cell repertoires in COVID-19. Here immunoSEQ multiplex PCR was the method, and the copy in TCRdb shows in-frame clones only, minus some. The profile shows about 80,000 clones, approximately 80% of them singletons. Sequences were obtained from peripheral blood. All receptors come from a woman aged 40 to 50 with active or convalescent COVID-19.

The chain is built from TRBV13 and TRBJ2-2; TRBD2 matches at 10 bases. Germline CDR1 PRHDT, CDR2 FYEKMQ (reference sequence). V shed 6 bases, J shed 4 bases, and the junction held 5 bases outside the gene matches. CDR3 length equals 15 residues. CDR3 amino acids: CASSSSGSFTGELFF. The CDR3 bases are TGTGCCAGCAGTTCTAGCGGGAGTTTCACCGGGGAGCTGTTTTTT. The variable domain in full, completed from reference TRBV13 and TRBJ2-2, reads AAGVIQSPRHLIKEKRETATLKCYPIPRHDTVYWYQQGPGQDPQFLISFYEKMQSDKGSIPDRFSAQQFSDYHSELNMSSLELGDSALYFCASSSSGSFTGELFFGEGSRLTVL.

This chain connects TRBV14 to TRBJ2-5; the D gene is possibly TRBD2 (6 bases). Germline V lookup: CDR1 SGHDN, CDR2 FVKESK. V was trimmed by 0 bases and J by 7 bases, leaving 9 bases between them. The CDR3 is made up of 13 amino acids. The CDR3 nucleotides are TGTGCCAGCAGCCAAGATCTGGGGGGGACCCAGTACTTC. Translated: CASSQDLGGTQYF.

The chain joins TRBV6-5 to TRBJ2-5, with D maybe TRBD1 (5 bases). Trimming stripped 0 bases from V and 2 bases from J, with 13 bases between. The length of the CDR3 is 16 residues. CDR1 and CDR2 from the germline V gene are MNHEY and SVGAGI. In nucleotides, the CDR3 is TGTGCCAGCAGTTACTCGGGGCTAGAAGAACAAGAGACCCAGTACTTC. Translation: CASSYSGLEEQETQYF.

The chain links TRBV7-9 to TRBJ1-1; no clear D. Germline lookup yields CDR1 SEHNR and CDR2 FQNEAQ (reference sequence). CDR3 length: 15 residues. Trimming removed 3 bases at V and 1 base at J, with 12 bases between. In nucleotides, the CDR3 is TGTGCCAGCAGCTTCCTCGGACTGGGGAACACTGAAGCTTTCTTT. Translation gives CASSFLGLGNTEAFF.

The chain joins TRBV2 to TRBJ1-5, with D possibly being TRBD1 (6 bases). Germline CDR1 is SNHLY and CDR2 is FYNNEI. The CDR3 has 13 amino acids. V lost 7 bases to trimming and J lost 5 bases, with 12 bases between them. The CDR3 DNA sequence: TGTGCCAGCAACCGACAGGCCGATCAGCCCCAGCATTTT. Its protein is CASNRQADQPQHF.

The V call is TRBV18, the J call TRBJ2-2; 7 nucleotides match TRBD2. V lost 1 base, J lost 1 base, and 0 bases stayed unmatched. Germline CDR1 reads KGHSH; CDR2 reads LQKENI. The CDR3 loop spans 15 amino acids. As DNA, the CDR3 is TGTGCCAGCTCACCACAGCGGGGGAACACCGGGGAGCTGTTTTTT. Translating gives CASSPQRGNTGELFF.

The CDR3 protein is CASSVQGQINSPLHF. In DNA form, the CDR3 reads TGCGCCAGCAGCGTCCAGGGGCAAATTAATTCACCCCTCCACTTT. The chain employs TRBV5-1 and TRBJ1-6; TRBD1 is a possible D gene (6 bases). Germline V CDR1 and CDR2: SGHRS, YFSETQ. The V end lost 4 bases, the J end lost 6 bases, and 14 bases lay between the germline ends. CDR3 length equals 15 residues.

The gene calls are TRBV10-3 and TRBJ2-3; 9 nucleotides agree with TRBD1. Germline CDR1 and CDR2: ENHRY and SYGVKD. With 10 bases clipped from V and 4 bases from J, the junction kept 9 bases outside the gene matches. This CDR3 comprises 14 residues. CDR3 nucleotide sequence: TGTGCCACCAGGGGACAGGGAATGCCAGATACGCAGTATTTT. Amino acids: CATRGQGMPDTQYF.